The entry below gives a single TCR beta chain sequence along with its context. This record belongs to a study of blood T cell repertoires in COVID-19. Study information: Collection of acute and convalescent COVID-19 samples took place in the United States, Italy and Spain.

Germline loops: CDR1 MNHNS, CDR2 SASEGT. V lost 2 bases, J lost 2 bases, and 3 bases stayed unmatched. This CDR3 spans 16 amino acids. Using immunoSEQ multiplex PCR, the repertoire was profiled, and TCRdb retains in-frame clones only, with some absent. Of 85,000 to 130,000 clones in the sample, approximately 91% are singletons; the top ten hold about 6.3%. The chain has TRBV6-1 and TRBJ2-7, with 13 bases that match TRBD2. The sequencing input was peripheral blood. The TCR sequence derives from a woman in her sixties with acute or convalescent COVID-19. DNA of the CDR3: TGTGCCAGCAGTGAAAAGGGACTAGCGGGACCCTACGAGCAGTACTTC. Protein: CASSEKGLAGPYEQYF.